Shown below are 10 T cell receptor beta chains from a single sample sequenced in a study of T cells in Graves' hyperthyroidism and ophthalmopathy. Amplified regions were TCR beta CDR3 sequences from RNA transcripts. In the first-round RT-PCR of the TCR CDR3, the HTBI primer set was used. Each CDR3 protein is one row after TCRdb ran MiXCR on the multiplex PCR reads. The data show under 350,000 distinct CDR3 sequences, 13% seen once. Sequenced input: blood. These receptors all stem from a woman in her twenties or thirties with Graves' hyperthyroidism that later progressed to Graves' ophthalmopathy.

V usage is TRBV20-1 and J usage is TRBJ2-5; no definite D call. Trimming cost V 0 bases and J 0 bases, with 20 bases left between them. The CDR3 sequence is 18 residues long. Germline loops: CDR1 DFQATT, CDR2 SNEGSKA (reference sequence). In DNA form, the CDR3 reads TGCAGTGCTAGAGATTCTAACTCTGGGTCCCGATACCAAGAGACCCAGTACTTC. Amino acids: CSARDSNSGSRYQETQYF.

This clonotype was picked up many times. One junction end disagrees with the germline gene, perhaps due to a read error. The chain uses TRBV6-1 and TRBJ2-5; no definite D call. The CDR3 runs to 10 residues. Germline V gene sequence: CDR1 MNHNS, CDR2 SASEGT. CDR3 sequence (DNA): TGTGCCAGCAGAGAAGAGACCCAGTACTTC. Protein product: CASREETQYF.

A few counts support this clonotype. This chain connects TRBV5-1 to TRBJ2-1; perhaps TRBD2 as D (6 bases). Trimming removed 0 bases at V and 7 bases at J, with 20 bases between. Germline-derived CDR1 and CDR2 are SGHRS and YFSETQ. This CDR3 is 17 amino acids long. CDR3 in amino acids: CASSLAIPSAGSNEQFF. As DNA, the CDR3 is TGCGCCAGCAGCTTGGCCATCCCGTCAGCGGGTTCGAATGAGCAGTTCTTC.

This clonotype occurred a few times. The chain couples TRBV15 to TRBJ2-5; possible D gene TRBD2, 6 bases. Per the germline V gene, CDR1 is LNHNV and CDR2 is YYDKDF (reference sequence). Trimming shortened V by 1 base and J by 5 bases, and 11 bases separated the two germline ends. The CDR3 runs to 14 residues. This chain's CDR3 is CATSRARSGETQYF. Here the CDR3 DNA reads TGTGCCACCAGCAGAGCGAGAAGCGGGGAGACCCAGTACTTC. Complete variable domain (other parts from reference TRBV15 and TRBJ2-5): DAMVIQNPRYQVTQFGKPVTLSCSQTLNHNVMYWYQQKSSQAPKLLFHYYDKDFNNEADTPDNFQSRRPNTSFCFLDIRSPGLGDTAMYLCATSRARSGETQYFGPGTRLLVL.

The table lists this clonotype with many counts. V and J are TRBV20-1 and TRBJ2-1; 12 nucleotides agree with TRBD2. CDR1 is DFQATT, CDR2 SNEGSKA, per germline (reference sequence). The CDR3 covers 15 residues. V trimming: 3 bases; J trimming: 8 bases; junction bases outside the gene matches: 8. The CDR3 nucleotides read TGCAGTGCTAGGACTAGCGGGAGATTCAACGATGAGCAGTTCTTC. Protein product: CSARTSGRFNDEQFF.

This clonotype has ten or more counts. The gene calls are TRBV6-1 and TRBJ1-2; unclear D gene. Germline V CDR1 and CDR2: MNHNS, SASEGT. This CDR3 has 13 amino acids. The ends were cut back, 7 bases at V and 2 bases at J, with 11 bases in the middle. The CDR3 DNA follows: TGTGCCAGCACCCCTCTCCTAAACTATGGCTACACCTTC. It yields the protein CASTPLLNYGYTF.

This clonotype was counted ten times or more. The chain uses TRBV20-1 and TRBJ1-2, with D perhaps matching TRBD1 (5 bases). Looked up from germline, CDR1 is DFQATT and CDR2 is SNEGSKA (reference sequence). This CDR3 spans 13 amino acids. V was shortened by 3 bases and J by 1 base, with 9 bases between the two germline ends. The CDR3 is CSARGGYNYGYTF. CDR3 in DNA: TGCAGTGCTAGGGGGGGTTATAACTATGGCTACACCTTC.

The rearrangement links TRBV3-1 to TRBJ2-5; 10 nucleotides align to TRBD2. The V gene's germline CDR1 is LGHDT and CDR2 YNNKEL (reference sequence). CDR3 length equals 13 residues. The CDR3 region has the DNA TGTGGAACCAAGACTAGCGGGCAAGAGACCCAGTACTTC. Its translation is CGTKTSGQETQYF.

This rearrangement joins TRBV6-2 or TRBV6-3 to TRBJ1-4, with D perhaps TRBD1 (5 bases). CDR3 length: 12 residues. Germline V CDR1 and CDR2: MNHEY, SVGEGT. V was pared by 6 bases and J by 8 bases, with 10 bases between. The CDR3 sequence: CASRWEGEKLFF. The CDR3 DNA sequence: TGTGCCAGCAGATGGGAGGGGGAAAAACTGTTTTTT.

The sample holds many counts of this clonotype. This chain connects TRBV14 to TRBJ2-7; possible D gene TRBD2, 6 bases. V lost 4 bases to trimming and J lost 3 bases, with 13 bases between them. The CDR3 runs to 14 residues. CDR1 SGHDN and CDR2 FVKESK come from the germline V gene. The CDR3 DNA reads TGTGCCAGCAGCCCGGGAGCAGGGTTCTACGAGCAGTACTTC. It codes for CASSPGAGFYEQYF.